This T cell receptor beta chain was identified in a study of blood T cell repertoires in COVID-19. About the research overall: Sample material is recorded as cDNA or gDNA derived from T cells, B-cell-depleted T cells, or PBMCs.

Some clones are missing from TCRdb's copy, which holds only in-frame ones; the method was immunoSEQ multiplex PCR. The data show 75,000 to 100,000 clones, 87% seen once. CDR1 is SNHLY and CDR2 is FYNNEI in the germline V gene. The germline V and J ends were trimmed by 3 bases and 14 bases, with 8 bases remaining between them. The length of the CDR3 is 11 residues. The rearrangement links TRBV2 to TRBJ1-6; D uncertain. This sequence originates from a woman older than 75 with acute or convalescent COVID-19. Sequenced material: peripheral blood. CDR3 protein: CASSEGGALHF. In DNA form, the CDR3 reads TGTGCCAGCAGTGAGGGAGGAGCCCTCCACTTT.